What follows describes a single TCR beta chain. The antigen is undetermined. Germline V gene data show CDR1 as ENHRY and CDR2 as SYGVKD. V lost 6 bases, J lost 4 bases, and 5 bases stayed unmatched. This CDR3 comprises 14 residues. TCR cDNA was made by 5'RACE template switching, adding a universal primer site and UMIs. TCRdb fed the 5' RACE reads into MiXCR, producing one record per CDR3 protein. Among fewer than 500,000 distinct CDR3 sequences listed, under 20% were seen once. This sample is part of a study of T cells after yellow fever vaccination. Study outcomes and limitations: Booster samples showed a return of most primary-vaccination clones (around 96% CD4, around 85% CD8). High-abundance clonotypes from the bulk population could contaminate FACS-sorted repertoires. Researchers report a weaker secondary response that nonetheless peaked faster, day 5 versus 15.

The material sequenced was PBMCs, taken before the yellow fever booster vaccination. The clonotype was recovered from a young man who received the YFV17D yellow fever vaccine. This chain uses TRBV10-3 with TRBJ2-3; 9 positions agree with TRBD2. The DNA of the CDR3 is TGTGCCATCAGGCCGGGACTAGCCTCAGATACGCAGTATTTT. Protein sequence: CAIRPGLASDTQYF.